This T cell receptor (beta chain) was recorded in a study of cytomegalovirus exposure and HLA in healthy donors. Assay: immunoSEQ multiplex PCR; the TCRdb copy retains only in-frame clones and omits some. The table lists around 190,000 clones, about 85% of them singletons. From the 120-subject validation cohort, which was separate from the roughly 690-subject first cohort, the donors were drawn. V shed 0 bases and J shed 2 bases, with 12 bases lying between them. This CDR3 region has 16 residues. Germline loops: CDR1 MGHRA, CDR2 YSYEKL. Sequenced material: PBMCs. The chain links TRBV4-1 to TRBJ2-3, with a weak D call TRBD2 (5 bases). The clonotype originates from a man aged 18-30 years in good health and CMV-seropositive. CDR3 DNA sequence: TGCGCCAGCAGCCAAGAACCAGCGGTCCTCACAGATACGCAGTATTTT. As protein: CASSQEPAVLTDTQYF.